Below are 7 T cell receptor beta chains sequenced from a single sample in a study of blood T cells in healthy people across ages. A second roughly 6 to 12 cycle PCR used barcoded and J-beta primers. TCRdb used MiXCR to reprocess the 5' RACE reads, holding one entry per CDR3 protein. The sample has around 800,000 distinct CDR3 sequences; around 45% are singletons. The sequenced material came from blood. The receptors come from a man at least 80 years old in good health.

This chain uses TRBV20-1 with TRBJ2-1; weak D call: TRBD1 (6 bases). V lost 1 base to trimming and J lost 9 bases, with 22 bases between them. The CDR3 contains 16 residues. Germline V gene sequence: CDR1 DFQATT, CDR2 SNEGSKA (reference sequence). DNA of the CDR3: TGCAGTGCTAGAGGAGGGCACAGCGACAAAGGGGGTGAGCAGTTCTTC. As protein: CSARGGHSDKGGEQFF.

J is TRBJ2-3 and V is TRBV12-3 or TRBV12-4; D is unclear. With 6 bases removed from V and 2 bases from J, the gap between germline ends came to 12 bases. This CDR3 has 14 amino acids. Here the CDR3 reads CASSPASTTDTQYF. The CDR3 DNA is TGTGCCAGCAGCCCAGCCAGCACCACAGATACGCAGTATTTT.

This chain connects TRBV13 to TRBJ2-2, with D perhaps assigned TRBD1 or TRBD2 (5 bases each). There are 15 residues in the CDR3. V dropped 5 bases and J dropped 5 bases, with 15 bases sitting between them. Germline V gene sequence: CDR1 PRHDT, CDR2 FYEKMQ (reference sequence). The CDR3 nucleotides read TGTGCCAGCAGCATTAACGGGGCAAATACCGGGGAGCTGTTTTTT. This translates into CASSINGANTGELFF.

This clonotype appeared a few times. The chain is built from TRBV28 and TRBJ2-5; TRBD1 matches at 8 bases. The CDR3 is 16 residues long. The V gene's germline CDR1 is MDHEN and CDR2 SYDVKM. The V and J ends lost 6 bases and 2 bases, in that order; junction bases with no gene match: 11. The DNA of the CDR3 is TGTGCCAGCAGGTCGCCCCACAGGGGGTATCAAGAGACCCAGTACTTC. This translates into CASRSPHRGYQETQYF.

The V gene is TRBV13, the J gene TRBJ2-1, with D possibly TRBD2 on 6 matching bases. This CDR3 has 15 amino acids. Trimming pared 5 bases from V and 7 bases from J, leaving 18 bases between. Germline CDR1 PRHDT, CDR2 FYEKMQ (reference sequence). CDR3 nucleotides: TGTGCCAGCAGCCAGGTCCCGGGAGATGGGAATGAGCAGTTCTTC. Residues: CASSQVPGDGNEQFF.

J is TRBJ1-6 and V is TRBV4-3; maybe TRBD1 (5 bases). The CDR3 contains 16 residues. The germline V and J ends were trimmed by 2 bases and 9 bases, with 17 bases remaining between them. Germline V gene lookup returns CDR1 LGHNA and CDR2 YSLEER. The CDR3 nucleotides are TGCGCCAGCAGCCAATCCCTCCGGCAGGGTCTTTCACCCCTCCACTTT. This encodes CASSQSLRQGLSPLHF.

This clonotype has a count of ten or more. The gene calls are TRBV9 and TRBJ2-3; 8 nucleotides align to TRBD2. This CDR3 is built from 14 residues. Germline trimming cut 5 bases from V and 1 base from J; bases unmatched to any gene: 3. Germline V gene sequence: CDR1 SGDLS, CDR2 YYNGEE. The CDR3 here is CASSVTSGTDTQYF. CDR3 coding DNA: TGTGCCAGCAGTGTGACTAGCGGCACAGATACGCAGTATTTT. The full variable domain, in which reference TRBV9 and TRBJ2-3 provide the parts outside the CDR3, is DSGVTQTPKHLITATGQRVTLRCSPRSGDLSVYWYQQSLDQGLQFLIQYYNGEERAKGNILERFSAQQFPDLHSELNLSSLELGDSALYFCASSVTSGTDTQYFGPGTRLTVL.